This T cell receptor (beta chain) was observed in a study of cytomegalovirus exposure and HLA in healthy donors. Study-wide points: The authors later found HLA-associated TCR beta chains more clonally expanded than equally common others. Sequences of the TCR beta chain were said to predict the HLA-A and HLA-B alleles of most subjects accurately. CMV serostatus was the only immune exposure information that was available. Several top significant clusters appeared, in a later analysis, to be linked to common viral pathogens.

The PCR was carried out with 60 Vbeta primers and 13 Jbeta primers. Method: immunoSEQ multiplex PCR; TCRdb's copy keeps in-frame clones and lacks some. The table includes roughly 150,000 clones, about 85% detected once. Germline assignment: CDR1 MNHEY and CDR2 SMNVEV (reference sequence). CDR3 size: 16 residues. V shed 4 bases and J 1 base; nucleotides not matched to a gene: 9. On this clone itself: What it binds is not known.

The source material was PBMCs. The clonotype comes from a man aged 25 to 40 in good health and CMV-seropositive. This chain joins TRBV27 and TRBJ1-1, with 7 bases identical to TRBD1. The chain's CDR3 is CASSSNNRGSNTEAFF. DNA for the CDR3: TGTGCCAGCAGTTCCAACAACAGGGGATCGAACACTGAAGCTTTCTTT.